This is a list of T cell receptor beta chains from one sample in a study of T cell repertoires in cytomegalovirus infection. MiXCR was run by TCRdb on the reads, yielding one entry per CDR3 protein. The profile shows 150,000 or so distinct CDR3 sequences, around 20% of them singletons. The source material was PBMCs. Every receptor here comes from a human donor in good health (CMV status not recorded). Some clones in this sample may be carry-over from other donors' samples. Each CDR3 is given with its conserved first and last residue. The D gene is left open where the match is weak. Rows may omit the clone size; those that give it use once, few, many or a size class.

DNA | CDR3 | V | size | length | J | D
TGTGCCAGCAGCTTACGCCAAGGACTAGCGGGACGGAAAGAGACCCAGTACTTC | CASSLRQGLAGRKETQYF | TRBV7-9 | many | 18 | TRBJ2-5 | TRBD2
TGTGCCAGCAGCTTGGTGGGGACCGGGACCTCTTACTATGGCTACACCTTC | CASSLVGTGTSYYGYTF | TRBV5-4 | . | 17 | TRBJ1-2 | .
TGTGCCAGCAGCTTACAGGCTACCCCTTACAATGAGCAGTTCTTC | CASSLQATPYNEQFF | TRBV7-3 | . | 15 | TRBJ2-1 | .
TGTGCCAGCAGTTCGGGGGGCGCCCTTGGGCCCCAGCATTTT | CASSSGGALGPQHF | TRBV12-3/TRBV12-4 | many | 14 | TRBJ1-5 | .
TGTGCCAGTAGTATAGGCGGACAGTTGTCCTACAATGAGCAGTTCTTC | CASSIGGQLSYNEQFF | TRBV19 | few | 16 | TRBJ2-1 | .
TGTGCCAGCAGCCGACTAGCGGGGGGCCCGGGAGATACGCAGTATTTT | CASSRLAGGPGDTQYF | TRBV28 | many | 16 | TRBJ2-3 | TRBD2
TGCAGTGCTATAAGACAGGGTCGTCAAGAGACCCAGTACTTC | CSAIRQGRQETQYF | TRBV20-1 | . | 14 | TRBJ2-5 | TRBD1
TGTGCCAGCAGCTTGGGCGGGGGCGGGGAAGCTTTCTTT | CASSLGGGGEAFF | TRBV5-8 | many | 13 | TRBJ1-1 | .
TGCAGTGCTAGTTCCCAGACAGGGAGCTCCTACGAGCAGTACTTC | CSASSQTGSSYEQYF | TRBV20-1 | . | 15 | TRBJ2-7 | TRBD1
TGTGCCAGCAGTTTGCCCAGGGGGCAGTCACCCCTCCACTTT | CASSLPRGQSPLHF | TRBV28 | . | 14 | TRBJ1-6 | TRBD1
TGTGCCAGCAGTGGACTACCAAACAATGAGCAGTTCTTC | CASSGLPNNEQFF | TRBV6-1 | . | 13 | TRBJ2-1 | .
TGTGCCAGCAGCACCACTAGCGGGCTCCGCTACAATGAGCAGTTCTTC | CASSTTSGLRYNEQFF | TRBV11-2 | few | 16 | TRBJ2-1 | TRBD2
TGTGCCAGCAGCACATCTAGCGGGGGGGCAAGGGATGAGCAGTTCTTC | CASSTSSGGARDEQFF | TRBV7-8 | many | 16 | TRBJ2-1 | TRBD2
TGTGCTAGTGCCTCGACCCTCTCCTACAATGAGCAGTTCTTC | CASASTLSYNEQFF | TRBV12-5 | many | 14 | TRBJ2-1 | .
TGTGCCAGCAGCTCGTCTAGCGGGGGACTATACAGTGAGCAGTTCTTC | CASSSSSGGLYSEQFF | TRBV7-2 | . | 16 | TRBJ2-1 | TRBD2
TGTGCCAGCAGCCCGGGACAGGGTAATGAAAAACTGTTTTTT | CASSPGQGNEKLFF | TRBV7-9 | few | 14 | TRBJ1-4 | TRBD1
TGTGCCAGCAGCTTGGTTGACAGGGTGGCCGGGGCCAACGTCCTGACTTTC | CASSLVDRVAGANVLTF | TRBV5-6 | many | 17 | TRBJ2-6 | TRBD1
TGTGCCAGCAGTGAATCCCGGGGCCCTTCTGGAAACACCATATATTTT | CASSESRGPSGNTIYF | TRBV25-1 | few | 16 | TRBJ1-3 | .
TGTGCCAGCAGCTTGGGACAGGATTCTAACTATGGCTACACCTTC | CASSLGQDSNYGYTF | TRBV3-1 | . | 15 | TRBJ1-2 | TRBD1
TGTGCCAGCAGCTTGGGGGACAGGGAAGGGTATGGCTACACCTTC | CASSLGDREGYGYTF | TRBV7-9 | many | 15 | TRBJ1-2 | TRBD1
TGTGCCAGCAGCCCGCCGGGACTAGTAGTGACCCAGTACTTC | CASSPPGLVVTQYF | TRBV7-2 | few | 14 | TRBJ2-5 | TRBD2
TGCGCCAGCAGCTTTGACAACTATGGCTACACCTTC | CASSFDNYGYTF | TRBV5-1 | many | 12 | TRBJ1-2 | .
TGTGCCATCAGTGAGACTAGCGGGGGTCAGACCCAGTACTTC | CAISETSGGQTQYF | TRBV10-3 | . | 14 | TRBJ2-5 | TRBD2
TGTGCCAGCAGCACCGACTTGATGAACACTGAAGCTTTCTTT | CASSTDLMNTEAFF | TRBV5-4 | few | 14 | TRBJ1-1 | .
TGTGCCAGCAGGGGACTCCCAGGGTCTGGGGAGCTGTTTTTT | CASRGLPGSGELFF | TRBV12-3/TRBV12-4 | . | 14 | TRBJ2-2 | .
TGCAGCGTTCGGGAGGGGAGCAAGCAGTACTTC | CSVREGSKQYF | TRBV29-1 | once | 11 | TRBJ2-7 | TRBD2
TGTGCCAGCAGTGGTATAGCGGGCATTGGCTCCTACGAGCAGTACTTC | CASSGIAGIGSYEQYF | TRBV6-6 | . | 16 | TRBJ2-7 | TRBD2
TGCAGCGTCAGGACTAGCGGGAGAGGGGAGCAGTTCTTC | CSVRTSGRGEQFF | TRBV29-1 | once | 13 | TRBJ2-1 | TRBD2
TGTGCCAGCAGTGAAGGAGGGGACAACTACGAGCAGTACTTC | CASSEGGDNYEQYF | TRBV6-1 | many | 14 | TRBJ2-7 | .
TGTGCCAGCAGTCCCGGGGGCAGGGCCTATGGCTACACCTTC | CASSPGGRAYGYTF | TRBV28 | few | 14 | TRBJ1-2 | .
TGTGCCAGCAGTCTTCAAGGACCATGGGGCTATGGCTACACCTTC | CASSLQGPWGYGYTF | TRBV12-3/TRBV12-4 | many | 15 | TRBJ1-2 | .
TGTGCCAGCAGCTCTTCGGGACCGGCCCCAGCCGGGGAGCTGTTTTTT | CASSSSGPAPAGELFF | TRBV4-2 | . | 16 | TRBJ2-2 | .
TGTGCCAGCAGTACAGCTAGCGGGAGTTACAATGAGCAGTTCTTC | CASSTASGSYNEQFF | TRBV28 | . | 15 | TRBJ2-1 | TRBD2
TGTGCCAGCAGGGAGGGAGGCGGTAACTACGAGCAGTACTTC | CASREGGGNYEQYF | TRBV2 | . | 14 | TRBJ2-7 | .
TGTGCCAGCAGCTTAGTAGACGGGACTAGCCTCTACGAGCAGTACTTC | CASSLVDGTSLYEQYF | TRBV7-9 | . | 16 | TRBJ2-7 | TRBD2
TGTGCCAGTTCAGGGACTAATTCACCCCTCCACTTT | CASSGTNSPLHF | TRBV12-3/TRBV12-4 | many | 12 | TRBJ1-6 | .
TGTGCCAGCAGCTTCTCTAGCACAGATACGCAGTATTTT | CASSFSSTDTQYF | TRBV7-2 | once | 13 | TRBJ2-3 | .
TGTGCCAGCCGAGAGGGAGGATCGGGACAGTCGGCAGTCACCTTC | CASREGGSGQSAVTF | TRBV6-5 | . | 15 | TRBJ1-2 | TRBD1
TGTGCCAGCAGATATCAGCGGGAGCCTAACAATGAGCAGTTCTTC | CASRYQREPNNEQFF | TRBV7-2 | many | 15 | TRBJ2-1 | TRBD2
TGCAGCGTTGTCTGGGCTAGCGGGGGGTTATATGAGCAGTTCTTC | CSVVWASGGLYEQFF | TRBV29-1 | few | 15 | TRBJ2-1 | TRBD2
TGTGCCAGCAGCTTAGTCTTATACGAGCAGTACTTC | CASSLVLYEQYF | TRBV7-2 | many | 12 | TRBJ2-7 | .
TGTGCCAGCAGGACCGGGACGTTCACCGGGGAGCTGTTTTTT | CASRTGTFTGELFF | TRBV7-2 | many | 14 | TRBJ2-2 | .
TGTGCCAGCAGCCCCGGGACGGCGCGGGGGGCAGATACGCAGTATTTT | CASSPGTARGADTQYF | TRBV6-1 | many | 16 | TRBJ2-3 | TRBD2
TGTGCCAGCAGCTCCCGGGGGCGGGGGGGCCAGAATGAGCAGTTCTTC | CASSSRGRGGQNEQFF | TRBV11-2 | . | 16 | TRBJ2-1 | TRBD2
TGTGCCAGCAGCTTTTTCTTTAACCATGAGCAGTTCTTC | CASSFFFNHEQFF | TRBV5-4 | few | 13 | TRBJ2-1 | .
TGTGCCAGCAGTACGACAGCCTACGAGCAGTACTTC | CASSTTAYEQYF | TRBV28 | few | 12 | TRBJ2-7 | .
TGTGCTAGTGGAGCCTCCTACGAGCAGTACTTC | CASGASYEQYF | TRBV12-5 | many | 11 | TRBJ2-7 | .
TGTGCCAGCATGGTGGGGGGAAACACCATATATTTT | CASMVGGNTIYF | TRBV12-3/TRBV12-4 | few | 12 | TRBJ1-3 | .
TGTGCCAGCAGCATCGGGACTAGCGGGAAAGAGACCCAGTACTTC | CASSIGTSGKETQYF | TRBV12-3/TRBV12-4 | many | 15 | TRBJ2-5 | TRBD2
TGCGCCAGCAGCTTGGTGGGCAGCACTCTATATGGCTACACCTTC | CASSLVGSTLYGYTF | TRBV5-1 | . | 15 | TRBJ1-2 | .